A single sample gave rise to the 2 T cell receptor beta chains below, sequenced in a study of cytomegalovirus exposure and HLA in healthy donors (dated by TCRdb to between 2016 and 2019). Preparation of the library involved the immunoSEQ multiplex PCR assay. A mixture of 60 forward primers for TCR Vbeta segments and 13 reverse primers for TCR Jbeta segments was used in the multiplex PCR. Held by TCRdb, this immuneACCESS table contains in-frame sequences only and omits some clones. Under half of the omission traces to an unresolved V gene where checked; the cause of the rest is unknown. The sample includes 150,000 to 200,000 clones, with about three quarters observed a single time. About 1.5% of the sample goes to the ten largest clones. Specimen: PBMCs. These receptors came from a man younger than 35 in good health and CMV-seronegative.

In its sample, this clone was seen once. The V call is TRBV9, the J call TRBJ2-1, with 7 bases matching TRBD2. Germline trimming cut 0 bases from V and 7 bases from J; bases unmatched to any gene: 4. CDR3 size: 14 residues. Germline lookup yields CDR1 SGDLS and CDR2 YYNGEE. CDR3: CASSVVPSGNEQFF. CDR3 bases: TGTGCCAGCAGCGTAGTGCCTAGCGGTAATGAGCAGTTCTTC.

The chain recombines TRBV28 with TRBJ2-2; D is undetermined. The germline CDR1 and CDR2 sequences are MDHEN and SYDVKM. This CDR3 is built from 12 residues. V was clipped by 5 bases and J by 4 bases, with 5 bases between them. CDR3 residues: CASSLSTGELFF. In DNA form, the CDR3 reads TGTGCCAGCAGTCTCAGCACCGGGGAGCTGTTTTTT. Together with reference TRBV28 and TRBJ2-2, the CDR3 gives the full variable domain: DVKVTQSSRYLVKRTGEKVFLECVQDMDHENMFWYRQDPGLGLRLIYFSYDVKMKEKGDIPEGYSVSREKKERFSLILESASTNQTSMYLCASSLSTGELFFGEGSRLTVL.